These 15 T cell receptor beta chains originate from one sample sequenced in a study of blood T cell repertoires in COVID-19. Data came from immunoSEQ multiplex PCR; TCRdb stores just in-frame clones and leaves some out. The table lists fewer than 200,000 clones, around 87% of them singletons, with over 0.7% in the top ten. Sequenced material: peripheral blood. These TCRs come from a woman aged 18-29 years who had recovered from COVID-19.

Written as DNA, the CDR3 is TGTGCCAGCAGTTACATGCAGGGTGGCGGCTACACCTTC. Its protein product is CASSYMQGGGYTF. The rearrangement links TRBV6-5 to TRBJ1-2; possible D gene TRBD1, 5 bases. This CDR3 has 13 residues. Trimming stripped 2 bases from V and 8 bases from J, with 12 bases between. The germline gives CDR1 MNHEY, CDR2 SVGAGI.

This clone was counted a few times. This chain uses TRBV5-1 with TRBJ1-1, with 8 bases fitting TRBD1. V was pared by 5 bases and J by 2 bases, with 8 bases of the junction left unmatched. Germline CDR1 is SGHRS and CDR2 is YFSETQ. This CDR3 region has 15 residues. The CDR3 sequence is CASRSRTGINTEAFF. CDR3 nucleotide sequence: TGCGCCAGCAGATCAAGGACAGGGATAAACACTGAAGCTTTCTTT.

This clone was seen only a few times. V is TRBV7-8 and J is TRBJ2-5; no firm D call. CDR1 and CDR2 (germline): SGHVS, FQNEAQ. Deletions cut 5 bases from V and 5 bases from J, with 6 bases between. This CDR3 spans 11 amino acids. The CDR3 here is CASSHRETQYF. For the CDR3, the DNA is TGTGCCAGCAGCCATCGGGAGACCCAGTACTTC. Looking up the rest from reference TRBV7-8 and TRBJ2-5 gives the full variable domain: GAGVSQSPRYKVAKRGQDVALRCDPISGHVSLFWYQQALGQGPEFLTYFQNEAQLDKSGLPSDRFFAERPEGSVSTLKIQRTQQEDSAVYLCASSHRETQYFGPGTRLLVL.

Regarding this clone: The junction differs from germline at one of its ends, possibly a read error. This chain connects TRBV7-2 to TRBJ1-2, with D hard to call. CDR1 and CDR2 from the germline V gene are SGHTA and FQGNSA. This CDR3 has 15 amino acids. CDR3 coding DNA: TGTGCCAGCAGCCTCACCTTCCTAGCTAACTATGGCCACACCTTC. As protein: CASSLTFLANYGHTF.

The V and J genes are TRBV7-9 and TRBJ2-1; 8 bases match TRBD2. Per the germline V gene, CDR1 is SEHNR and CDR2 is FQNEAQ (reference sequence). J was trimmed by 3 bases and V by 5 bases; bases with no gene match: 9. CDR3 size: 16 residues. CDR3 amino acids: CASSRTRGTSYNEQFF. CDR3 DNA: TGTGCCAGCAGCAGAACCCGGGGGACTAGCTACAATGAGCAGTTCTTC. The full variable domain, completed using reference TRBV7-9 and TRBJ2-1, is DTGVSQNPRHKITKRGQNVTFRCDPISEHNRLYWYRQTLGQGPEFLTYFQNEAQLEKSRLLSDRFSAERPKGSFSTLEIQRTEQGDSAMYLCASSRTRGTSYNEQFFGPGTRLTVL.

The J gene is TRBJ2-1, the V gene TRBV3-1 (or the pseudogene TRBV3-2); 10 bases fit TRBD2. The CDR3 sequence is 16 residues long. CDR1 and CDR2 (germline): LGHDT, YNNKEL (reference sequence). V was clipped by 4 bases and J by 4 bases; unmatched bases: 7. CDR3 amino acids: CASSPFVSGGYNEQFF. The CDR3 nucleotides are TGTGCCAGCAGCCCCTTCGTTAGCGGGGGGTACAATGAGCAGTTCTTC.

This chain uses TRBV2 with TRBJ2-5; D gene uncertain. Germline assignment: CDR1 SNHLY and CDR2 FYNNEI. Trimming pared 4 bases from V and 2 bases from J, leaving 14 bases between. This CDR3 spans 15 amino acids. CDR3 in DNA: TGTGCCAGCAGTGTTTACTTGCGGCCGCAAGAGACCCAGTACTTC. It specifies CASSVYLRPQETQYF.

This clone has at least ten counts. DNA for the CDR3: TGTGCCAGCAGGACCAGGCCGGTGAACACTGAAGCTTTCTTT. Translating it yields CASRTRPVNTEAFF. The chain uses TRBV6-5 and TRBJ1-1, with D unclear. The CDR3 contains 14 residues. Trimming removed 6 bases from V and 0 bases from J, with 11 bases in between. Germline-derived CDR1 and CDR2 are MNHEY and SVGAGI.

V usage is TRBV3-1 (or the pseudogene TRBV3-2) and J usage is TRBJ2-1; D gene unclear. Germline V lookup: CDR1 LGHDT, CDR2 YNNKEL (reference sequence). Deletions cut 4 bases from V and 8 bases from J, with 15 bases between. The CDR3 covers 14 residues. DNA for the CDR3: TGTGCCAGCAGCCTAAGAAGGTTTGCGGATGAGCAGTTCTTC. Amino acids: CASSLRRFADEQFF.

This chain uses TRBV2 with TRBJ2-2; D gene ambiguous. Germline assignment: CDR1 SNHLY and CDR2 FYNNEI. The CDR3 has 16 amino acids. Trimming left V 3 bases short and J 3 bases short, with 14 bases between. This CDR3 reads CASSDEFLSDTGELFF. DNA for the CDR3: TGTGCCAGCAGTGATGAGTTTTTGTCCGACACCGGGGAGCTGTTTTTT.

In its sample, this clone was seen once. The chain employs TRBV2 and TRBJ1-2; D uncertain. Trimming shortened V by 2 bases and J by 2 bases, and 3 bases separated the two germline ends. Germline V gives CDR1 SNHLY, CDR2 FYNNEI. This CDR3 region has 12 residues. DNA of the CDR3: TGTGCCAGCAGTGAACGGAACTATGGCTACACCTTC. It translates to CASSERNYGYTF.

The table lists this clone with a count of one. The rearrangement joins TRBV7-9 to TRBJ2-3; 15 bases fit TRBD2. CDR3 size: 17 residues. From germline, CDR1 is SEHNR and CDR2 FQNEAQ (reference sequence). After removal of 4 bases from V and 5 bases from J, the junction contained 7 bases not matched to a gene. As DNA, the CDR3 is TGTGCCAGCAGCTCGTGGACTAGCGGGGGGGCGGTAGATACGCAGTATTTT. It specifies CASSSWTSGGAVDTQYF.

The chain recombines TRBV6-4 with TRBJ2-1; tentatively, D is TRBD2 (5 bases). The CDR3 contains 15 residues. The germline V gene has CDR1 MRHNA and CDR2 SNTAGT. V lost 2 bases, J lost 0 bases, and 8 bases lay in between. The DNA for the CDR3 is TGTGCCAGCAGTGACGAGCGGAGCTCCTACAATGAGCAGTTCTTC. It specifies CASSDERSSYNEQFF.

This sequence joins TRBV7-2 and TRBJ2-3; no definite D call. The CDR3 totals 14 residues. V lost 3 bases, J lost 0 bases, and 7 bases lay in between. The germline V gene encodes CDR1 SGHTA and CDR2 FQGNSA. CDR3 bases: TGTGCCAGCAGCTTGTCAGGAAGCACAGATACGCAGTATTTT. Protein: CASSLSGSTDTQYF.

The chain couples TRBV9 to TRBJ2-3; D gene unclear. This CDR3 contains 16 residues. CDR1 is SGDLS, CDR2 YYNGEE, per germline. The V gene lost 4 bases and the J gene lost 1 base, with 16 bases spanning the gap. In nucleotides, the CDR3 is TGTGCCAGCAGCTCCACGTCGGTCCACCGCACAGATACGCAGTATTTT. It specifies CASSSTSVHRTDTQYF.